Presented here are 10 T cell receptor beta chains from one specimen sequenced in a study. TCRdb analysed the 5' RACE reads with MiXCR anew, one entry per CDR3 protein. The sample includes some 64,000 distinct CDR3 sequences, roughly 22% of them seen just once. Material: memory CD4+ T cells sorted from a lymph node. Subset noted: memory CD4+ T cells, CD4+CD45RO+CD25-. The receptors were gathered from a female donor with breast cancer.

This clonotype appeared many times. The CDR3 loop is CASSFGRNQPQHF. In nucleotides, the CDR3 is TGTGCCAGCAGTTTCGGACGCAATCAGCCCCAGCATTTT. The chain employs TRBV6-2 or TRBV6-3 and TRBJ1-5; D is uncertain. The V gene's germline CDR1 is MNHEY and CDR2 SVGEGT. Trimming pared 4 bases from V and 2 bases from J, leaving 6 bases between. The CDR3 length is 13 residues.

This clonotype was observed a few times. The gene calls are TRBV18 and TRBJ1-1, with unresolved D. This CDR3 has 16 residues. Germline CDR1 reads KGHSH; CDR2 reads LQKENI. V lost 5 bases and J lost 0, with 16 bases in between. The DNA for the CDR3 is TGTGCCAGCTCATCTGGATTCTATCTCATGAACACTGAAGCTTTCTTT. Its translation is CASSSGFYLMNTEAFF.

Written as DNA, the CDR3 is TGCAGCGTTGAGGGGGGGAAGCGGGAAGAGACCCAGTACTTC. This sequence encodes CSVEGGKREETQYF. V gene TRBV29-1 combines with J gene TRBJ2-5, with 7 positions matching TRBD2. V shed 3 bases, J shed 3 bases, and the junction held 7 bases outside the gene matches. This CDR3 has 14 amino acids. In germline, CDR1 is SQVTM, CDR2 ANQGSEA.

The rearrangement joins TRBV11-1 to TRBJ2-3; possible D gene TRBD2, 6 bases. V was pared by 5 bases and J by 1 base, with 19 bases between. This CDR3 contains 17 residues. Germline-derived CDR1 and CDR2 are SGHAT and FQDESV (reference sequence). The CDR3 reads CASSKAYFSGGTDTQYF. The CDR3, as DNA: TGTGCCAGCAGCAAAGCTTACTTTAGCGGCGGCACAGATACGCAGTATTTT. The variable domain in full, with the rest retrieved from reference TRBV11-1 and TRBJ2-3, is EAEVAQSPRYKITEKSQAVAFWCDPISGHATLYWYRQILGQGPELLVQFQDESVVDDSQLPKDRFSAERLKGVDSTLKIQPAELGDSAMYLCASSKAYFSGGTDTQYFGPGTRLTVL.

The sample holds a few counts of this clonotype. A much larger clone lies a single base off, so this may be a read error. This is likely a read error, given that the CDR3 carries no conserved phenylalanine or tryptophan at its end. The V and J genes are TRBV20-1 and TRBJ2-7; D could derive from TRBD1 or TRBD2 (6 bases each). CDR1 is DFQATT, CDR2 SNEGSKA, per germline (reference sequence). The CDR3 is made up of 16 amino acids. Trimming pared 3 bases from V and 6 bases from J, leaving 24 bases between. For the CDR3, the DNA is TGCAGTGCTAGGAGGGGGGCGGGTCGCTCCGAGAGCGAGCAGTACTCC. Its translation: CSARRGAGRSESEQYS.

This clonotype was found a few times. The DNA of the CDR3 is TGTGCCAGCAGCTTACCAGGGGTGGATGAGCAGTTCTTC. Residues: CASSLPGVDEQFF. V usage is TRBV7-2 and J usage is TRBJ2-1; D possibly corresponds to TRBD1 (6 bases). CDR1 is SGHTA and CDR2 is FQGNSA in the germline V gene. This CDR3 spans 13 amino acids. The V gene lost 2 bases and the J gene lost 8 bases, with 10 bases spanning the gap.

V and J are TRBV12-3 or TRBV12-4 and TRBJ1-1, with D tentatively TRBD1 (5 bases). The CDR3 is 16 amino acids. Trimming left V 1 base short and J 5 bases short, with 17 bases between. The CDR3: CASSLDFLQGGTEAFF. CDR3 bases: TGTGCCAGCAGTTTAGATTTTCTCCAGGGCGGGACTGAAGCTTTCTTT.

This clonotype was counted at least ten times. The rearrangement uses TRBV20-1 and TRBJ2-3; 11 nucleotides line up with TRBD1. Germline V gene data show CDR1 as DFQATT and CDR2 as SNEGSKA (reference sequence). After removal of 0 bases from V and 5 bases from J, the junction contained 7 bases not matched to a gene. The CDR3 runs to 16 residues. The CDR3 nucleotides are TGCAGTGCTAGAGATAACCGGGACAGGGGGAAAGATACGCAGTATTTT. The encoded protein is CSARDNRDRGKDTQYF.

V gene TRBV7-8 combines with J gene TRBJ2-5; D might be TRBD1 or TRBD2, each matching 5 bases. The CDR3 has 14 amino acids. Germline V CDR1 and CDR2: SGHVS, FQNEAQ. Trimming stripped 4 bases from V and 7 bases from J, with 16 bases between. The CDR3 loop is CASSSRESERTQYF. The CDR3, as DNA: TGTGCCAGCAGCTCCAGGGAGTCAGAGCGGACCCAGTACTTC.

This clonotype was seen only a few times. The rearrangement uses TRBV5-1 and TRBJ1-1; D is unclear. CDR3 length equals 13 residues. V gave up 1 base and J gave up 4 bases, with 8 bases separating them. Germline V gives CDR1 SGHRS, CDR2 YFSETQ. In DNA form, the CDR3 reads TGCGCCAGCAGCTTGACAGCCGGCACTGAAGCTTTCTTT. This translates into CASSLTAGTEAFF.